A selection of T cell receptor beta chains follows, all from one sample in a study of T cell changes during pregnancy in multiple sclerosis. Produced via immunoSEQ multiplex PCR; TCRdb's table is partial and in-frame only. Among around 97,000 clones listed, 90% were seen once. The source was peripheral blood, collected in the second trimester of pregnancy. These receptor sequences come from a female donor in good health, enrolled as a control in a pregnancy study. The CDR3 runs from the conserved cysteine through the conserved F or W. Fields, in order: V gene, D gene, clone size, J gene, CDR3 DNA, CDR3 protein. D genes are given only for firm matches. Size values are once, few and many counts, or a class for expanded clones, and some rows have none.

V gene: TRBV27; D gene: TRBD1; clone size: .; J gene: TRBJ2-7; CDR3 DNA: TGTGCCAGCAGTCCCAGGGGGCGCGAGCAGTACTTC; CDR3 protein: CASSPRGREQYF
V gene: TRBV4-3; D gene: .; clone size: once; J gene: TRBJ2-7; CDR3 DNA: TGCGCCAGCGGTAGCGGTTACGAGCAGTACTTC; CDR3 protein: CASGSGYEQYF
V gene: TRBV9; D gene: .; clone size: .; J gene: TRBJ1-5; CDR3 DNA: TGTGCCAGCAGCGTAGGAGGAGCAGGGGATCAGCCCCAGCATTTT; CDR3 protein: CASSVGGAGDQPQHF
V gene: TRBV6-5; D gene: .; clone size: .; J gene: TRBJ1-3; CDR3 DNA: TGTGCCAGCAGTTACTCGGGCCCGTCCGGAAACACCATATATTTT; CDR3 protein: CASSYSGPSGNTIYF
V gene: TRBV27; D gene: .; clone size: .; J gene: TRBJ2-2; CDR3 DNA: TGTGCCAGCAGCCCCGGGAAAGCCACCGGGGAGCTGTTTTTT; CDR3 protein: CASSPGKATGELFF
V gene: TRBV5-1; D gene: TRBD1; clone size: .; J gene: TRBJ1-1; CDR3 DNA: TGCGCCAGCACCCTAGACAGGGGTGGGGACACTGAAGCTTTCTTT; CDR3 protein: CASTLDRGGDTEAFF
V gene: TRBV29-1; D gene: TRBD1; clone size: .; J gene: TRBJ2-1; CDR3 DNA: TGCAGCGTTGGGACAGGAAAAGGGGATGAGCAGTTCTTC; CDR3 protein: CSVGTGKGDEQFF
V gene: TRBV7-9; D gene: .; clone size: .; J gene: TRBJ1-1; CDR3 DNA: TGTGCCAGCAGCCAAGCAGGGGTCCCTGAAGCTTTCTTT; CDR3 protein: CASSQAGVPEAFF
V gene: TRBV7-8; D gene: .; clone size: once; J gene: TRBJ1-6; CDR3 DNA: TGTGCCAGCAGCTTAGCACAGGGCCCATCTTCACCCCTCCACTTT; CDR3 protein: CASSLAQGPSSPLHF
V gene: TRBV5-1; D gene: .; clone size: .; J gene: TRBJ1-1; CDR3 DNA: TGCGCCAGCAGCTTATATAAGGCAGGAGGAAACACTGAAGCTTTCTTT; CDR3 protein: CASSLYKAGGNTEAFF
V gene: TRBV29-1; D gene: .; clone size: .; J gene: TRBJ1-1; CDR3 DNA: TGCAGCGTTGAAGATACCGGGACTTCTAGACGAACTGAAGCTTTCTTT; CDR3 protein: CSVEDTGTSRRTEAFF
V gene: TRBV7-2; D gene: TRBD1; clone size: .; J gene: TRBJ1-1; CDR3 DNA: TGTGCCAGCAGCTCGGGACAGGGAACTGAAGCTTTCTTT; CDR3 protein: CASSSGQGTEAFF
V gene: TRBV5-1; D gene: .; clone size: .; J gene: TRBJ2-1; CDR3 DNA: TGCGCCAGCAGCTTTCCGGGTGGCAATGAGCAGTTCTTC; CDR3 protein: CASSFPGGNEQFF
V gene: TRBV19; D gene: .; clone size: once; J gene: TRBJ1-1; CDR3 DNA: TGTGCCAGTAAAACAGGACCGTTTCTCATGAACACTGAAGCTTTCTTT; CDR3 protein: CASKTGPFLMNTEAFF
V gene: TRBV2; D gene: .; clone size: .; J gene: TRBJ2-7; CDR3 DNA: TGTGCCAGCAGTGAACAGGGCATCACCTACGAGCAGTACTTC; CDR3 protein: CASSEQGITYEQYF
V gene: TRBV28; D gene: .; clone size: few; J gene: TRBJ1-4; CDR3 DNA: TGTGCCAGCAGTGGCAGGGGAAAGGAAAAACTGTTTTTT; CDR3 protein: CASSGRGKEKLFF
V gene: TRBV5-1; D gene: TRBD1; clone size: .; J gene: TRBJ1-2; CDR3 DNA: TGCGCCAGCAGCGCAGAACCAGGGGGCCAGACCTATGGCTACACCTTC; CDR3 protein: CASSAEPGGQTYGYTF
V gene: TRBV6-5; D gene: TRBD2; clone size: .; J gene: TRBJ2-7; CDR3 DNA: TGTGCCACTGCAATAGCGGGGGTAAGGAACGAGCAGTACTTC; CDR3 protein: CATAIAGVRNEQYF
V gene: TRBV6-6; D gene: .; clone size: .; J gene: TRBJ2-7; CDR3 DNA: TGTGCCAGCAGTCCACCTTCCCCCCCAGGGGCCGAGCAGTACTTC; CDR3 protein: CASSPPSPPGAEQYF
V gene: TRBV10-3; D gene: .; clone size: once; J gene: TRBJ1-2; CDR3 DNA: TGTGCCATCAGTGAGAATCCAGGGGAAGGATGGGGCTACACCTTC; CDR3 protein: CAISENPGEGWGYTF
V gene: TRBV6-1; D gene: TRBD1; clone size: .; J gene: TRBJ1-1; CDR3 DNA: TGTGCCAGCAGTGGGGGCGGGACAGGGTCCCACCAAAGGACTGAAGCTTTCTTT; CDR3 protein: CASSGGGTGSHQRTEAFF
V gene: TRBV10-2; D gene: .; clone size: .; J gene: TRBJ1-2; CDR3 DNA: TGCGCCAGCAGTGAGTCGGAAGGGGATGGCTACACCTTC; CDR3 protein: CASSESEGDGYTF
V gene: TRBV2; D gene: TRBD2; clone size: .; J gene: TRBJ2-3; CDR3 DNA: TGTGCCAGCACGCTAGCGGGGATCACAGATACGCAGTATTTT; CDR3 protein: CASTLAGITDTQYF
V gene: TRBV4-3; D gene: .; clone size: .; J gene: TRBJ2-1; CDR3 DNA: TGCGCCAGCAGCCAAGATTACCCTAGTCTGGTCGCTCACAATGAGCAGTTCTTC; CDR3 protein: CASSQDYPSLVAHNEQFF
V gene: TRBV5-1; D gene: TRBD1; clone size: .; J gene: TRBJ1-4; CDR3 DNA: TGCGCCAGCAGCCGGGACAGGGAGGGTGAAAAACTGTTTTTT; CDR3 protein: CASSRDREGEKLFF
V gene: TRBV27; D gene: TRBD2; clone size: .; J gene: TRBJ2-6; CDR3 DNA: TGTGCCAGTTCCGGGACTAGACGTGGGGCCAACGTCCTGACTTTC; CDR3 protein: CASSGTRRGANVLTF
V gene: TRBV5-1; D gene: .; clone size: .; J gene: TRBJ2-2; CDR3 DNA: TGCGCCAGCAGGCCCCTGCTCGGCGGTGAATACACCGGGGAGCTGTTTTTT; CDR3 protein: CASRPLLGGEYTGELFF
V gene: TRBV25-1; D gene: .; clone size: .; J gene: TRBJ2-2; CDR3 DNA: TGTGCCAGCAGTGAAGTGCGACAGTCACAGGACACCGGGGAGCTGTTTTTT; CDR3 protein: CASSEVRQSQDTGELFF
V gene: TRBV6-5; D gene: .; clone size: .; J gene: TRBJ2-7; CDR3 DNA: TGTGCCAGCAGTCCAACCTTTAGCGTCCCCTACGAGCAGTACTTC; CDR3 protein: CASSPTFSVPYEQYF
V gene: TRBV5-1; D gene: .; clone size: .; J gene: TRBJ2-5; CDR3 DNA: TGCGCCAGCAGCTTGGTGCTAGGCGAGACCCAGTACTTC; CDR3 protein: CASSLVLGETQYF
V gene: TRBV19; D gene: TRBD1; clone size: .; J gene: TRBJ1-2; CDR3 DNA: TGTGCCAGTAGTCCCCGGGGGACAGGGCCATACTATGGCTACACCTTC; CDR3 protein: CASSPRGTGPYYGYTF
V gene: TRBV6-5; D gene: TRBD1; clone size: .; J gene: TRBJ1-1; CDR3 DNA: TGTGCCAGCAGCTTACAGGGGGTCACTGAAGCTTTCTTT; CDR3 protein: CASSLQGVTEAFF
V gene: TRBV5-8; D gene: .; clone size: .; J gene: TRBJ1-3; CDR3 DNA: TGTGCCAGCAGCCAGGGACTGATCTCTGGAAACACCATATATTTT; CDR3 protein: CASSQGLISGNTIYF
V gene: TRBV6-6; D gene: TRBD1; clone size: .; J gene: TRBJ2-1; CDR3 DNA: TGTGCCAGCAGTTACTCCGGGACAGGATACAATGAGCAGTTCTTC; CDR3 protein: CASSYSGTGYNEQFF
V gene: TRBV5-6; D gene: .; clone size: .; J gene: TRBJ2-1; CDR3 DNA: TGTGCCAGCAGCTTGTTGACTGGTGGGACTCCGATTGAGCAGTTCTTC; CDR3 protein: CASSLLTGGTPIEQFF
V gene: TRBV19; D gene: TRBD1; clone size: .; J gene: TRBJ2-6; CDR3 DNA: TGTGCCAGTACCGCGACAGGGTGGCGTTCTGGGGCCAACGTCCTGACTTTC; CDR3 protein: CASTATGWRSGANVLTF
V gene: TRBV11-2; D gene: .; clone size: .; J gene: TRBJ1-1; CDR3 DNA: TGTGCCAGCAGCCGGAACAGGGCGAACACTGAAGCTTTCTTT; CDR3 protein: CASSRNRANTEAFF
V gene: TRBV9; D gene: TRBD2; clone size: .; J gene: TRBJ2-1; CDR3 DNA: TGTGCCAGCAGCGCTAGCGGGAGCGCCTACAATGAGCAGTTCTTC; CDR3 protein: CASSASGSAYNEQFF
V gene: TRBV28; D gene: .; clone size: .; J gene: TRBJ2-3; CDR3 DNA: TGTGCCAGCAGCCTCGGACAGAGCACAGATACGCAGTATTTT; CDR3 protein: CASSLGQSTDTQYF
V gene: TRBV7-2; D gene: .; clone size: .; J gene: TRBJ1-2; CDR3 DNA: TGTGCCAGCAGCTCCCCAGGCGAGGGGGTGGGCTATGGCTACACCTTC; CDR3 protein: CASSSPGEGVGYGYTF
V gene: TRBV5-1; D gene: TRBD1; clone size: .; J gene: TRBJ1-2; CDR3 DNA: TGCGCCAGTAGTGACAGGGGGCAAGATGGCTACACCTTC; CDR3 protein: CASSDRGQDGYTF
V gene: TRBV2; D gene: .; clone size: once; J gene: TRBJ1-4; CDR3 DNA: TGTGCCAGCAGCTCGGTCTTCGGGGGAGAAAAACTGTTTTTT; CDR3 protein: CASSSVFGGEKLFF
V gene: TRBV7-2; D gene: TRBD1; clone size: .; J gene: TRBJ1-4; CDR3 DNA: TGTGCCAGCAGCCTACTAGGAGTCAGGGGGAATGAAAAACTGTTTTTT; CDR3 protein: CASSLLGVRGNEKLFF
V gene: TRBV6-5; D gene: .; clone size: once; J gene: TRBJ1-1; CDR3 DNA: TGTGCCAGCTCGCGAGTAAACACTGAAGCTTTCTTT; CDR3 protein: CASSRVNTEAFF
V gene: TRBV6-1; D gene: .; clone size: .; J gene: TRBJ2-7; CDR3 DNA: TGTGCCAGCAGTGTGTTCGCGAGCTCCTACGAGCAGTACTTC; CDR3 protein: CASSVFASSYEQYF
V gene: TRBV28; D gene: TRBD2; clone size: .; J gene: TRBJ2-7; CDR3 DNA: TGTGCCAGCAGTTTCCCCGGGAGGGCCTACGAGCAGTACTTC; CDR3 protein: CASSFPGRAYEQYF
V gene: TRBV18; D gene: .; clone size: .; J gene: TRBJ1-2; CDR3 DNA: TGTGCCAGCTCAGGACCGGGACTGAACTATGGCTACACCTTC; CDR3 protein: CASSGPGLNYGYTF
V gene: TRBV7-2; D gene: .; clone size: .; J gene: TRBJ1-1; CDR3 DNA: TGTGCCAGCAGCTTACGGTGGGCAACTGAAGCTTTCTTT; CDR3 protein: CASSLRWATEAFF
V gene: TRBV11-2; D gene: TRBD1; clone size: .; J gene: TRBJ1-6; CDR3 DNA: TGTGCCAGCAGGCGACAGGGGGCGAAGAATTCACCCCTCCACTTT; CDR3 protein: CASRRQGAKNSPLHF
V gene: TRBV9; D gene: TRBD2; clone size: .; J gene: TRBJ2-1; CDR3 DNA: TGTGCCAGCAGCCTTTTAGCGGGAGACAATGAGCAGTTCTTC; CDR3 protein: CASSLLAGDNEQFF
V gene: TRBV7-9; D gene: TRBD1; clone size: .; J gene: TRBJ1-5; CDR3 DNA: TGTGCCAGCACCGGACCGGGACAGGGCCATCAGCCCCAGCATTTT; CDR3 protein: CASTGPGQGHQPQHF
V gene: TRBV6-1; D gene: .; clone size: .; J gene: TRBJ1-1; CDR3 DNA: TGTGCCAGCAGTGGGTCCCTGCGCAGGTTGAACACTGAAGCTTTCTTT; CDR3 protein: CASSGSLRRLNTEAFF
V gene: TRBV6-1; D gene: .; clone size: .; J gene: TRBJ2-5; CDR3 DNA: TGTGCCAGCAGTGAATATGGGGCCCCAAGGGGGCAAGAGACCCAGTACTTC; CDR3 protein: CASSEYGAPRGQETQYF